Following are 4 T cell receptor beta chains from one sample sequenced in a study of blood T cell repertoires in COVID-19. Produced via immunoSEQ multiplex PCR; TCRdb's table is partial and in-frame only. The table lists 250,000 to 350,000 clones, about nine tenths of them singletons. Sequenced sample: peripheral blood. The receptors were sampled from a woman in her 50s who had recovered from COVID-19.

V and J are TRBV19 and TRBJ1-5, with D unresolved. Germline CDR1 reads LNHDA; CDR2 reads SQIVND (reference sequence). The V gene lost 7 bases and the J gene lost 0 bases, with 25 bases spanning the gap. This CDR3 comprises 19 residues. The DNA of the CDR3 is TGTGCCAGTAACGGCCTGGGCCGTACCTCCCCATATAGCAATCAGCCCCAGCATTTT. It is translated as CASNGLGRTSPYSNQPQHF.

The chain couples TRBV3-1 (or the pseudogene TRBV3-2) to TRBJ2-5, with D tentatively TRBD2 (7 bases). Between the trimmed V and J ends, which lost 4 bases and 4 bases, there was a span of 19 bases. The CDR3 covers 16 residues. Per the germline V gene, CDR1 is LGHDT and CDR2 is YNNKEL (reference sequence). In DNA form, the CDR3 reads TGTGCCAGCAGCCCGGGGGCCCAGCGGGGAGGAGAGACCCAGTACTTC. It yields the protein CASSPGAQRGGETQYF.

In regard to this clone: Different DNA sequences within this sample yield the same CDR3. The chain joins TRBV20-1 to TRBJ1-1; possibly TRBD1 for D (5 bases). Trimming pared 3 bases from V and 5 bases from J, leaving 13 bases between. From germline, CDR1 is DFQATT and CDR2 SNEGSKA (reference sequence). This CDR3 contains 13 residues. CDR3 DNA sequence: TGCAGTGCTAGTGGCGGGGCGGGAACTGAAGCTTTCTTT. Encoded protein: CSASGGAGTEAFF.

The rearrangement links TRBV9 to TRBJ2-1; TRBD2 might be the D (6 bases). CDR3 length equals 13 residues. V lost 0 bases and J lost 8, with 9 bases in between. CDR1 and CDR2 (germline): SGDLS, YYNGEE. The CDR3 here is CASSVAGAHEQFF. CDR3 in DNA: TGTGCCAGCAGCGTAGCGGGAGCCCATGAGCAGTTCTTC.